A selection of T cell receptor beta chains follows, all from one sample in a study of T cell responses to AZD1222 COVID-19 vaccine. Using immunoSEQ multiplex PCR, the repertoire was profiled, and TCRdb retains in-frame clones only, with some absent. The sample contains 100,000 to 150,000 clones, more than 85% of which appear only once. The sample consisted of peripheral blood, taken on day 0 of MenACWY control vaccination. All receptors derive from an adult in good health. Both conserved end residues are part of each CDR3. D genes are given only for firm matches. The listing skips clone size in some rows; elsewhere it reads once, few, many or a size class.

>.|TRBJ1-2|.|TRBV19
CASSIGGADYGYTF
TGTGCCAGTAGTATAGGAGGGGCGGACTATGGCTACACCTTC
>.|TRBJ2-5|.|TRBV2
CASTTPQETQYF
TGTGCCAGCACGACTCCCCAAGAGACCCAGTACTTC
>.|TRBJ1-4|.|TRBV15
CATSRDPARINEKLFF
TGTGCCACCAGCAGAGATCCCGCCAGGATAAATGAAAAACTGTTTTTT
>.|TRBJ1-2|.|TRBV12-3/TRBV12-4
CASSYGLDGYTF
TGTGCCAGCAGTTACGGGTTGGATGGCTACACCTTC
>TRBD1|TRBJ1-2|.|TRBV29-1
CSQGDGNYGYTF
TGCAGCCAGGGGGACGGCAACTATGGCTACACCTTC
>.|TRBJ1-2|.|TRBV19
CASSIQPGLAYGYTF
TGTGCCAGTAGTATTCAACCGGGCCTAGCCTATGGCTACACCTTC
>.|TRBJ2-7|.|TRBV4-1
CASSQLDNEQYF
TGCGCCAGCAGCCAACTGGATAACGAGCAGTACTTC
>.|TRBJ1-2|.|TRBV24-1
CATSSNRESNYGYTF
TGTGCCACCAGTAGCAACAGGGAATCTAACTATGGCTACACCTTC
>TRBD1|TRBJ2-7|.|TRBV11-3
CASSLRDRPYEQYF
TGTGCCAGCAGCTTGAGGGACAGGCCGTACGAGCAGTACTTC
>.|TRBJ1-2|.|TRBV6-5
CASSYRPRGSYGYTF
TGTGCCAGCAGTTACCGGCCCCGAGGGTCCTATGGCTACACCTTC
>TRBD2|TRBJ2-1|.|TRBV7-9
CASSLVASGYNEQFF
TGTGCCAGCAGCTTAGTGGCTAGCGGTTACAATGAGCAGTTCTTC
>.|TRBJ1-2|.|TRBV5-5
CASRAFLSQPNYGYTF
TGTGCCAGCAGGGCCTTTCTTTCTCAACCTAACTATGGCTACACCTTC
>.|TRBJ1-1|.|TRBV7-9
CASSLADLGGNTEAFF
TGTGCCAGCAGCTTAGCGGACTTGGGCGGCAACACTGAAGCTTTCTTT
>TRBD1|TRBJ1-1|.|TRBV19
CASNPGQGRTEAFF
TGTGCCAGTAACCCTGGACAGGGAAGGACTGAAGCTTTCTTT
>.|TRBJ1-2|.|TRBV21-1
CASSYNYGYTF
TGTGCCAGCAGTTATAACTATGGCTACACCTTC
>TRBD1|TRBJ1-3|.|TRBV5-6
CASSTTGGSYRSGNTIYF
TGTGCCAGCAGCACGACAGGGGGCTCATACCGCTCTGGAAACACCATATATTTT
>.|TRBJ2-7|.|TRBV11-2
CASSLRSAPSNEQYF
TGTGCCAGCAGCTTAAGGTCAGCGCCTTCCAACGAGCAGTACTTC
>.|TRBJ1-2|.|TRBV12-3/TRBV12-4
CATLGPSNYGYTF
TGTGCCACCCTGGGACCGTCTAACTATGGCTACACCTTC
>.|TRBJ2-2|.|TRBV5-6
CASTRGRTMNTGELFF
TGTGCCAGCACCCGGGGAAGGACAATGAACACCGGGGAGCTGTTTTTT
>.|TRBJ1-1|.|TRBV6-2/TRBV6-3
CASSYARSLAEAFF
TGTGCCAGCAGTTACGCCAGGTCGCTAGCTGAAGCTTTCTTT
>.|TRBJ2-1|.|TRBV30
CAWSGRGGHEQFF
TGTGCCTGGAGTGGACGGGGCGGGCATGAGCAGTTCTTC
>.|TRBJ1-3|.|TRBV19
CASSIEREPSGNTIYF
TGTGCCAGTAGTATAGAGAGGGAACCCTCTGGAAACACCATATATTTT
>.|TRBJ1-5|.|TRBV19
CASSRGRDPGLEPQHF
TGTGCCAGTAGTCGAGGTCGGGACCCAGGCTTGGAGCCCCAGCATTTT
>.|TRBJ1-5|.|TRBV29-1
CSVRTGADQPQHF
TGCAGTGTACGGACGGGGGCGGATCAGCCCCAGCATTTT
>TRBD2|TRBJ2-3|.|TRBV7-3
CASSLTGLGLAATQYF
TGTGCCAGCAGCTTAACGGGTTTGGGACTAGCGGCTACGCAGTATTTT
>.|TRBJ2-1|.|TRBV11-2
CASSFYEQFF
TGTGCCAGCAGCTTCTATGAGCAGTTCTTC
>.|TRBJ1-6|.|TRBV24-1
CATRACLHF
TGTGCCACCAGGGCTTGTCTCCACTTT
>.|TRBJ2-3|.|TRBV5-4
CASSLAGSTDTQYF
TGTGCCAGCAGCTTGGCGGGTAGCACAGATACGCAGTATTTT
>.|TRBJ2-7|.|TRBV10-3
CAISEVRVRDYEQYF
TGTGCCATCAGTGAAGTAAGGGTCAGGGACTACGAGCAGTACTTC
>.|TRBJ1-1|.|TRBV27
CASRPAGFTEAFF
TGTGCCAGCCGACCCGCAGGGTTCACTGAAGCTTTCTTT
>.|TRBJ1-2|.|TRBV28
CASSFGRESGGYTF
TGTGCCAGCAGTTTCGGCAGGGAGTCTGGTGGCTACACCTTC
>TRBD2|TRBJ2-1|.|TRBV5-1
CASSRGLAGIYNEQFF
TGCGCCAGCAGCAGGGGACTAGCGGGAATCTACAATGAGCAGTTCTTC
>.|TRBJ2-7|.|TRBV6-2/TRBV6-3
CASSYLGSVSSYEQYF
TGTGCCAGCAGTTACTTGGGGTCGGTCTCATCCTACGAGCAGTACTTC
>.|TRBJ2-2|many|TRBV7-3
CASTFSETTGELFF
TGTGCCAGCACCTTTAGCGAGACCACCGGGGAGCTGTTTTTT
>.|TRBJ1-1|.|TRBV18
CASSPARMNTEAFF
TGTGCCAGCTCACCGGCACGGATGAACACTGAAGCTTTCTTT
>.|TRBJ1-2|.|TRBV2
CASSVFGRGGYGYTF
TGTGCCAGCAGTGTGTTTGGTCGGGGGGGCTATGGCTACACCTTC
>.|TRBJ1-6|.|TRBV11-3
CASSSITGPLHF
TGTGCCAGCAGCTCTATAACAGGGCCCCTCCACTTT
>.|TRBJ1-5|.|TRBV2
CASNALGNQPQHF
TGTGCCAGCAATGCTCTTGGAAATCAGCCCCAGCATTTT
>.|TRBJ2-2|.|TRBV4-1
CASSQDAGANTGELFF
TGCGCCAGCAGCCAAGATGCGGGTGCGAACACCGGGGAGCTGTTTTTT
>TRBD1|TRBJ2-2|.|TRBV9
CASSVAPPGTANTGELFF
TGTGCCAGCAGCGTAGCCCCACCAGGGACAGCGAACACCGGGGAGCTGTTTTTT
>.|TRBJ2-7|few|TRBV10-3
CAISESASADEQYF
TGTGCCATCAGTGAGTCGGCTAGCGCTGACGAGCAGTACTTC
>TRBD1|TRBJ1-6|once|TRBV7-9
CASSLTGDSPLHF
TGTGCCAGCAGCCTTACAGGGGATTCACCCCTCCACTTT
>.|TRBJ1-2|.|TRBV7-2
CASSSRQVRGYTF
TGTGCCAGCAGCTCCCGACAGGTCCGGGGCTACACCTTC
>TRBD1|TRBJ1-5|.|TRBV5-1
CASSSTGAANQPQHF
TGCGCCAGCAGCTCCACAGGGGCGGCAAATCAGCCCCAGCATTTT
>.|TRBJ1-2|.|TRBV25-1
CASTSGYGYTF
TGTGCCAGCACTTCAGGGTATGGCTACACCTTC
>.|TRBJ2-7|.|TRBV7-9
CASSPGKGSNEQYF
TGTGCCAGCAGCCCCGGTAAGGGTTCGAACGAGCAGTACTTC
>.|TRBJ1-6|.|TRBV11-2
CASMGHLNSPLHF
TGTGCCTCGATGGGACATCTTAATTCACCCCTCCACTTT
>.|TRBJ2-7|.|TRBV20-1
CSASFVGGYEQYF
TGCAGTGCTAGTTTCGTCGGTGGATACGAGCAGTACTTC
>TRBD2|TRBJ2-1|.|TRBV5-1
CASIDGLAAYNEQFF
TGCGCCAGCATTGACGGACTAGCGGCCTACAATGAGCAGTTCTTC
>TRBD2|TRBJ2-7|.|TRBV5-1
CASSSSGTSGSREQYF
TGCGCCAGCAGCTCATCCGGGACTAGCGGGAGTAGGGAGCAGTACTTC
>.|TRBJ2-7|.|TRBV21-1
CASSEETGSYEQYF
TGTGCCAGCAGCGAGGAGACAGGGTCCTACGAGCAGTACTTC
>.|TRBJ1-1|.|TRBV30
CAWSRGTEAFF
TGTGCCTGGAGTAGGGGGACTGAAGCTTTCTTT
>.|TRBJ2-1|few|TRBV12-5
CASGLVRVPPGFYNEQFF
TGTGCTAGTGGTTTGGTACGGGTTCCCCCGGGATTTTACAATGAGCAGTTCTTC